This TCR beta chain emerged from a study of cytomegalovirus exposure and HLA in healthy donors. Study-level background: Across 350 to 400 genotyped donors, 81% landed in the Caucasian-associated ancestry cluster.

CDR1 is MNHNY and CDR2 is SVGAGI in the germline V gene (reference sequence). The length of the CDR3 is 15 residues. Trimming shortened V by 2 bases and J by 5 bases, and 15 bases separated the two germline ends. A remark on this clone: No antigen is known for it.

Overall study results and limits: Earlier analysis looked at TCR beta V segments, and most were productive about 87% or about 30% of the time. The authors later found TCR association rates varying by HLA locus, with DRB1 most and HLA-C fewest.

With 60 Vbeta and 13 Jbeta primers, the PCR was carried out. The table came from immunoSEQ multiplex PCR; TCRdb's copy has only in-frame clones and leaves some out. The sample lists about 160,000 clones; around 80% were seen once. The receptor comes from a woman aged 40 to 50 in good health and CMV-seronegative. The gene calls are TRBV6-6 and TRBJ2-5; maybe TRBD2 (6 bases). Sequenced sample: PBMCs. DNA of the CDR3: TGTGCCAGCAGTTACCCCGGGACTGCGGGGGAGACCCAGTACTTC. Its translation: CASSYPGTAGETQYF.